The 14 T cell receptor beta chains given below trace back to one sample, sequenced in a study of post-analysis software for immune sequencing data. Antigen specificity for these receptors is unknown. Study-wide findings and caveats: In patients, about 5 TRBV segments were more frequent than in controls, with TRBV5-6, TRBV5-1 and TRBV20-1 among them.

Presence of unique molecular identifiers characterized the TCR beta cDNA libraries. TCRdb re-analysed the PCR reads in MiXCR, keeping a single row per CDR3 protein. This sample has about 680,000 distinct CDR3 sequences, with approximately 60% found just once. Sequencing was done on a sample of blood. The receptor source for this set is a girl under 10 years old with multiple sclerosis.

This chain links TRBV4-2 with TRBJ2-7; D uncertain. The ends were cut back, 1 base at V and 6 bases at J, with 19 bases in the middle. Looked up from germline, CDR1 is LGHNA and CDR2 is YNFKEQ. CDR3 size: 16 residues. In nucleotides, the CDR3 is TGTGCCAGCAGCCAAGTAACGCTAACCTCGCCGGGCGAGCAGTACTTC. It yields the protein CASSQVTLTSPGEQYF.

The CDR3 protein is CASSPNPGQTYNEQFF. CDR3 DNA: TGTGCCAGCAGCCCTAACCCGGGACAGACCTACAATGAGCAGTTCTTC. This chain joins TRBV7-8 and TRBJ2-1; 7 bases align to TRBD1. The V and J ends lost 5 bases and 2 bases, in that order; junction bases with no gene match: 9. The CDR3 has 16 residues. Germline assignment: CDR1 SGHVS and CDR2 FQNEAQ.

Details on this clonotype: The DNA is omitted, as the CDR3 cannot be located on it reliably, and the CDR3 follows TCRdb's listing. This sequence joins TRBV11-1 and TRBJ1-2; the D call in the table, TRBD1, was not verified against the DNA. Germline values: CDR1 SGHAT, CDR2 FQDESV (reference sequence). The CDR3 has 22 residues if both end residues are counted. CDR3 residues: CASSLPRDRNLMATPSVDGYTF.

J is TRBJ2-3 and V is TRBV12-3 or TRBV12-4; D remains unclear. CDR3 length: 11 residues. V lost 8 bases and J lost 6, with 9 bases in between. The CDR3 sequence is CASLMWDTQYF. In DNA, the CDR3 is TGTGCCAGCCTCATGTGGGATACGCAGTATTTT.

The rearrangement links TRBV29-1 to TRBJ2-1, with 8 bases matching TRBD2. The germline V gene encodes CDR1 SQVTM and CDR2 ANQGSEA. There are 14 residues in the CDR3. V dropped 0 bases and J dropped 7; count of bases not matched to a gene: 5. The CDR3 reads CSVEDGRERNEQFF. The CDR3 DNA follows: TGCAGCGTTGAAGACGGGAGGGAGAGGAATGAGCAGTTCTTC.

The rearrangement uses TRBV7-2 and TRBJ2-6; no clear D gene. Germline loops: CDR1 SGHTA, CDR2 FQGNSA. The CDR3 covers 13 residues. Trimming cost V 5 bases and J 5 bases, with 7 bases left between them. This CDR3 is CASSPTRANVLTF. CDR3 bases: TGTGCCAGCAGCCCCACTAGGGCCAACGTCCTGACTTTC.

The chain joins TRBV10-3 to TRBJ2-1, with D possibly being TRBD2 (5 bases). V lost 4 bases and J 0 bases, leaving 13 bases between the germline ends. The CDR3 has 16 residues. CDR1 and CDR2 (germline): ENHRY, SYGVKD. In DNA form, the CDR3 reads TGTGCCATCAGTGCGTCTAGCCAGAGCTCCTACAATGAGCAGTTCTTC. Translating gives CAISASSQSSYNEQFF.

The V call is TRBV12-3 or TRBV12-4, the J call TRBJ2-1; D is perhaps TRBD2 (6 bases). Trimming left V 3 bases short and J 7 bases short, with 13 bases between. This CDR3 region has 14 residues. The CDR3 protein is CASSFAGLKNEQFF. The CDR3 DNA sequence: TGTGCCAGCAGTTTTGCGGGACTGAAGAATGAGCAGTTCTTC.

The chain is built from TRBV20-1 and TRBJ1-5, with 7 bases that match TRBD1. CDR3 size: 14 residues. Germline CDR1 and CDR2: DFQATT and SNEGSKA (reference sequence). The ends lost 6 bases at V and 2 bases at J; junction bases unmatched: 7. The CDR3 DNA reads TGCAGTGCCTCGTTCGGGACAGGCAATCAGCCCCAGCATTTT. Protein product: CSASFGTGNQPQHF.

The J gene is TRBJ1-1, the V gene TRBV20-1; unclear D gene. Germline V lookup: CDR1 DFQATT, CDR2 SNEGSKA (reference sequence). This CDR3 comprises 11 residues. V lost 6 bases, J lost 5 bases, and 10 bases lay in between. Here the CDR3 DNA reads TGCAGTGCGGGCTTCGAGACTGAAGCTTTCTTT. It is translated as CSAGFETEAFF.

The sample holds a few counts of this clonotype. V is TRBV29-1 and J is TRBJ2-1; perhaps TRBD2 as D (6 bases). V shed 4 bases and J shed 7 bases, with 17 bases lying between them. The CDR3 contains 14 residues. Germline CDR1 is SQVTM and CDR2 is ANQGSEA. Here the CDR3 reads CSVGSGRFKNEQFF. The CDR3 DNA follows: TGCAGCGTTGGTAGCGGACGCTTTAAAAATGAGCAGTTCTTC.

This sequence joins TRBV2 and TRBJ2-1, with 8 positions matching TRBD1. CDR1 is SNHLY, CDR2 FYNNEI, per germline. Trimming took 7 bases from V and 7 from J; bases not matched to a gene: 6. The CDR3 loop spans 13 amino acids. The chain's CDR3 is CASKGTGPNEQFF. The DNA of the CDR3 is TGTGCCAGCAAAGGGACAGGTCCGAATGAGCAGTTCTTC.

This chain connects TRBV7-9 to TRBJ2-7; 10 bases are a match to TRBD1. Germline values: CDR1 SEHNR, CDR2 FQNEAQ (reference sequence). The CDR3 spans 16 residues. Germline trimming cut 2 bases from V and 3 bases from J; bases unmatched to any gene: 7. CDR3 protein: CASSLSWGQGSYEQYF. The CDR3 DNA reads TGTGCCAGCAGCTTAAGCTGGGGACAGGGGAGCTACGAGCAGTACTTC.

V gene TRBV6-2 or TRBV6-3 combines with J gene TRBJ2-3, with 8 bases lining up with TRBD1. With 2 bases clipped from V and 0 bases from J, the junction kept 4 bases outside the gene matches. The CDR3 has 16 amino acids. Germline lookup yields CDR1 MNHEY and CDR2 SVGEGT. This CDR3 is CASSYLQGVSTDTQYF. Here the CDR3 DNA reads TGTGCCAGCAGTTACCTACAGGGGGTTAGCACAGATACGCAGTATTTT.